Sequencing of this T cell receptor beta chain was carried out in a study of blood T cell repertoires in COVID-19. Study-wide background: From the United States, Italy and Spain came samples of acute and convalescent COVID-19.

Only one count was recorded for this clone. Measured with immunoSEQ multiplex PCR; TCRdb has only the in-frame clones, and not every one. Here the sample spans approximately 500,000 clones, approximately 83% being singletons. The CDR3 extends over 14 amino acids. Germline values: CDR1 MNHEY, CDR2 SMNVEV (reference sequence). With 1 base clipped from V and 1 base from J, the junction kept 1 base outside the gene matches. The source material was peripheral blood. This receptor was identified in a human donor in a cohort sampled during active COVID-19. The chain is built from TRBV27 and TRBJ2-7; 7 bases are shared with TRBD1. CDR3 residues: CASSLWDSSYEQYF. CDR3 nucleotide sequence: TGTGCCAGCAGTTTATGGGACAGTTCCTACGAGCAGTACTTC.